Shown below are 30 T cell receptor beta chains from a single sample sequenced in a study of neurological immune-mediated disorders. TCRdb fed the 5' RACE reads into MiXCR, producing one record per CDR3 protein. The sample carries tens of thousands of distinct CDR3 sequences, over 4% recorded once. Sequenced material: PBMCs. The receptor set was obtained from a man between 45 and 60 years old with multiple sclerosis.

A few counts support this clonotype. The chain links TRBV5-6 to TRBJ2-5; D uncertain. Germline assignment: CDR1 SGHDT and CDR2 YYEEEE. This CDR3 region has 14 residues. V was cut by 5 bases and J by 4 bases, with 15 bases left in between. The chain's CDR3 is CASRFNPMGETQYF. The DNA of the CDR3 is TGTGCCAGCAGATTTAACCCCATGGGAGAGACCCAGTACTTC.

Many counts were recorded for this clonotype. The V and J genes are TRBV5-1 and TRBJ1-3; possibly TRBD1 for D (6 bases). The CDR3 length is 17 residues. CDR1 and CDR2 from the germline V gene are SGHRS and YFSETQ. The V gene lost 0 bases and the J gene lost 2 bases, with 15 bases spanning the gap. The CDR3, as DNA: TGCGCCAGCAGCTTGGACGGGCAGGGGCGAACTGGAAACACCATATATTTT. It is translated as CASSLDGQGRTGNTIYF.

Ten or more counts support this clonotype. The rearrangement joins TRBV6-6 to TRBJ2-1, with D perhaps TRBD2 (5 bases). This CDR3 has 15 amino acids. The V gene's germline CDR1 is MNHNY and CDR2 SVGAGI (reference sequence). The ends were cut back, 6 bases at V and 0 bases at J, with 12 bases in the middle. The CDR3 reads CASREDQSSYNEQFF. The CDR3 bases are TGTGCCAGCAGGGAGGACCAGAGCTCCTACAATGAGCAGTTCTTC.

This clonotype was counted ten times or more. The J gene is TRBJ2-2, the V gene TRBV29-1; D unclear. Trimming cost V 4 bases and J 7 bases, with 7 bases left between them. The CDR3 extends over 11 amino acids. Per the germline V gene, CDR1 is SQVTM and CDR2 is ANQGSEA. CDR3 region: CSVVVGGELFF. CDR3 DNA: TGCAGCGTTGTTGTTGGCGGGGAGCTGTTTTTT.

This clonotype occurred many times. This sequence joins TRBV24-1 and TRBJ1-1, with D tentatively TRBD1 (5 bases). Trimming removed 3 bases at V and 8 bases at J, with 9 bases between. CDR1 KGHDR and CDR2 SFDVKD come from the germline V gene. The CDR3 extends over 12 amino acids. This CDR3 is CATSDPAGEAFF. The CDR3 DNA reads as TGTGCCACCAGTGATCCGGCAGGGGAAGCTTTCTTT.

This clonotype occurred many times. The V and J genes are TRBV29-1 and TRBJ2-1; 10 positions match TRBD1. CDR1 and CDR2 (germline): SQVTM, ANQGSEA. The CDR3 loop spans 14 amino acids. V gave up 6 bases and J gave up 4 bases; unmatched junction bases: 6. The CDR3 spells CSVTGTGDYNEQFF. The CDR3 DNA is TGCAGCGTGACCGGGACAGGGGATTACAATGAGCAGTTCTTC.

V is TRBV20-1 and J is TRBJ1-1; no clear D. This CDR3 has 17 residues. Germline CDR1 reads DFQATT; CDR2 reads SNEGSKA (reference sequence). V lost 4 bases, J lost 0 bases, and 21 bases lay in between. This CDR3 reads CSATPGYTFLLNTEAFF. CDR3 bases: TGCAGTGCTACCCCGGGTTACACCTTCCTACTGAACACTGAAGCTTTCTTT.

This clonotype was picked up many times. The CDR3 coding sequence is TGTGCCAGCAGCTCATGGGGGGGTGGTAGCAATCAGCCCCAGCATTTT. Protein product: CASSSWGGGSNQPQHF. V usage is TRBV28 and J usage is TRBJ1-5; D may be TRBD1 (5 bases). This CDR3 region has 16 residues. V was pared by 6 bases and J by 0 bases, with 15 bases between. Germline V lookup: CDR1 MDHEN, CDR2 SYDVKM.

The table lists this clonotype with many counts. The chain couples TRBV12-3 or TRBV12-4 to TRBJ1-5; D is perhaps TRBD1 (6 bases). The length of the CDR3 is 14 residues. V was shortened by 6 bases and J by 2 bases, with 11 bases between the two germline ends. CDR3 residues: CASSPAGGNQPQHF. CDR3 nucleotide sequence: TGTGCCAGCAGCCCTGCAGGGGGCAATCAGCCCCAGCATTTT.

At least ten counts were recorded for this clonotype. The chain employs TRBV5-1 and TRBJ2-4; D unresolved. The V end lost 3 bases, the J end lost 5 bases, and 9 bases lay between the germline ends. CDR3 size: 13 residues. Germline loops: CDR1 SGHRS, CDR2 YFSETQ. CDR3: CASSSGRENIQYF. The CDR3 DNA is TGCGCCAGCAGCTCCGGACGGGAAAACATTCAGTACTTC.

This clonotype has ten or more counts. The chain carries TRBV4-1 and TRBJ1-1; D ambiguous. Trimming stripped 1 base from V and 2 bases from J, with 2 bases between. The CDR3 consists of 12 residues. The germline gives CDR1 MGHRA, CDR2 YSYEKL. The DNA for the CDR3 is TGCGCCAGCAGCCAAGTTAACACTGAAGCTTTCTTT. This gives the protein CASSQVNTEAFF.

The chain carries TRBV20-1 and TRBJ2-2; D is undetermined. V dropped 3 bases and J dropped 1 base, with 3 bases sitting between them. The germline gives CDR1 DFQATT, CDR2 SNEGSKA (reference sequence). This CDR3 is 12 amino acids long. The CDR3 nucleotides read TGCAGTGCTAGGAAGAACACCGGGGAGCTGTTTTTT. Translated: CSARKNTGELFF.

CDR3 sequence (DNA): TGCGCCAGCAGCCGGTCGATACAGGGAGCAGATACGCAGTATTTT. Protein sequence: CASSRSIQGADTQYF. The chain links TRBV4-1 to TRBJ2-3; a weak D match, TRBD1 (6 bases). V dropped 4 bases and J dropped 4 bases, with 15 bases sitting between them. CDR3 size: 15 residues. CDR1 and CDR2 from the germline V gene are MGHRA and YSYEKL.

This clonotype was counted many times. V and J are TRBV12-3 or TRBV12-4 and TRBJ1-5; 7 bases are shared with TRBD1. Trimming took 5 bases from V and 7 from J; bases not matched to a gene: 11. CDR3 size: 15 residues. The CDR3 protein is CASSARQGYFQPQHF. Written as DNA, the CDR3 is TGTGCCAGCAGTGCTAGACAGGGCTACTTCCAGCCCCAGCATTTT.

At least ten counts were recorded for this clonotype. The J gene is TRBJ2-1, the V gene TRBV2; D may match TRBD1 or TRBD2 (5 bases each). The germline V gene has CDR1 SNHLY and CDR2 FYNNEI. V was pared by 2 bases and J by 8 bases, with 7 bases between. This CDR3 comprises 12 residues. The CDR3 DNA reads TGTGCCAGCAGTGAACTGGGGGATGAGCAGTTCTTC. Its translation: CASSELGDEQFF.

This clonotype was seen more than once but under ten times. The junction does not match germline at one end; this may be a read error. The chain employs TRBV20-1 and TRBJ1-5; tentatively, D is TRBD1 (5 bases). The germline V gene encodes CDR1 DFQATT and CDR2 SNEGSKA (reference sequence). The CDR3 totals 15 residues. CDR3 in amino acids: CSARDRGAAYQPQNF. The CDR3 DNA reads as TGCAGTGCTAGAGATCGCGGGGCGGCATATCAGCCCCAGAATTTT.

Ten or more counts support this clonotype. One end of the junction fails to match germline, which may point to a read error. The J gene is TRBJ1-5, the V gene TRBV28; D not certain. Per the germline V gene, CDR1 is MDHEN and CDR2 is SYDVKM. The CDR3 has 14 amino acids. CDR3 sequence: CASSLRVVWEPQNF. The DNA for the CDR3 is TGTGCCAGCAGTTTAAGGGTGGTTTGGGAGCCCCAGAATTTT.

This clonotype was recorded at least ten times. The chain employs TRBV15 and TRBJ1-2; D not resolved. The germline CDR1 and CDR2 sequences are LNHNV and YYDKDF (reference sequence). Between the trimmed V and J ends, which lost 8 bases and 0 bases, there was a span of 16 bases. CDR3 length: 15 amino acids. This CDR3 is CATGLARQANYGYTF. The DNA for the CDR3 is TGTGCCACCGGTCTCGCAAGGCAGGCTAACTATGGCTACACCTTC.

Comment on this clonotype: A much larger clone sits a single nucleotide away, making a read error possible. The CDR3 loop reads CSARNDSNEQFF. CDR3 coding DNA: TGCAGTGCTAGGAATGACTCCAATGAGCAGTTCTTC. This chain links TRBV20-1 with TRBJ2-1; D is unclear. V was trimmed by 3 bases and J by 6 bases, leaving 9 bases between them. The CDR3 has 12 amino acids. The germline V gene encodes CDR1 DFQATT and CDR2 SNEGSKA (reference sequence).

The chain recombines TRBV6-4 with TRBJ2-7, with D perhaps matching TRBD2 (6 bases). The CDR3 is 13 amino acids. The germline gives CDR1 MRHNA, CDR2 SNTAGT. The V end was cut by 4 bases, the J end by 6 bases, with 13 bases between. The CDR3 spells CASSAPRRGEQYF. CDR3 coding DNA: TGTGCCAGCAGTGCCCCCAGGAGGGGCGAGCAGTACTTC.

This clonotype was seen ten or more times. This chain connects TRBV27 to TRBJ2-7; 10 nucleotides agree with TRBD1. Germline trimming cut 5 bases from V and 7 bases from J; bases unmatched to any gene: 8. This CDR3 spans 14 amino acids. CDR1 and CDR2 (germline): MNHEY, SMNVEV (reference sequence). This chain's CDR3 is CASSLPGQGLEQYF. The DNA of the CDR3 is TGTGCCAGCAGTCTACCGGGACAGGGGCTGGAGCAGTACTTC.

This clonotype was observed many times. This chain uses TRBV20-1 with TRBJ2-2, with TRBD2 as a possible D gene (5 bases). The CDR3 has 15 amino acids. The germline V and J ends were trimmed by 1 base and 4 bases, with 13 bases remaining between them. Germline loops: CDR1 DFQATT, CDR2 SNEGSKA (reference sequence). The CDR3 protein is CSARAKQEVTGELFF. In nucleotides, the CDR3 is TGCAGTGCTAGAGCAAAGCAGGAGGTCACCGGGGAGCTGTTTTTT.

This chain joins TRBV10-3 and TRBJ1-6, with D hard to call. V lost 0 bases, J lost 10 bases, and 10 bases lay in between. Germline V gives CDR1 ENHRY, CDR2 SYGVKD. CDR3 length: 14 residues. CDR3 amino acids: CAISESGVRSPLHF. The CDR3 bases are TGTGCCATCAGTGAGTCCGGGGTACGATCACCCCTCCACTTT.

This clonotype was counted at least ten times. The chain is built from TRBV6-5 and TRBJ2-2; 14 bases match TRBD2. The V gene's germline CDR1 is MNHEY and CDR2 SVGAGI. This CDR3 is 16 amino acids long. The junction had 5 bases not matched to a gene; V was cut back by 10 bases and J by 1 base. CDR3 in amino acids: CATRGLAGVNTGELFF. CDR3 nucleotide sequence: TGTGCCACCCGGGGACTAGCGGGGGTGAACACCGGGGAGCTGTTTTTT.

This clonotype was observed many times. The genes are TRBV20-1 and TRBJ2-1; D possibly corresponds to TRBD1 (6 bases). The length of the CDR3 is 16 residues. Germline V gene lookup returns CDR1 DFQATT and CDR2 SNEGSKA (reference sequence). V lost 1 base and J lost 3, with 16 bases in between. The CDR3 reads CSARVPQGEVYNEQFF. CDR3 coding DNA: TGCAGTGCTAGAGTCCCACAGGGTGAGGTCTACAATGAGCAGTTCTTC.

On this clonotype itself: A much larger clone differs from this one at a single base, so this may be a read error. The rearrangement uses TRBV5-6 and TRBJ2-4; D is tentatively TRBD1 or TRBD2 (5 bases each). The CDR3 is 15 residues long. Looked up from germline, CDR1 is SGHDT and CDR2 is YYEEEE. The DNA of the CDR3 is TGTGCCAGCAGCTTGGAAAGGGGAGCCAAAAAAATTCAGTACTTC. Translating it yields CASSLERGAKKIQYF.

This clonotype was seen at least ten times. The chain couples TRBV5-6 to TRBJ2-7; no clear D gene. There are 13 residues in the CDR3. V lost 0 bases and J 2 bases, leaving 6 bases between the germline ends. Germline CDR1 SGHDT, CDR2 YYEEEE. CDR3 amino acids: CASSLGRAYEQYF. Here the CDR3 DNA reads TGTGCCAGCAGCTTGGGTAGGGCCTACGAGCAGTACTTC.

This clonotype occurred many times. The rearrangement links TRBV20-1 to TRBJ2-6, with unresolved D. The CDR3 has 14 residues. The V end lost 1 base, the J end lost 0 bases, and 4 bases lay between the germline ends. Per germline, CDR1 DFQATT and CDR2 SNEGSKA (reference sequence). CDR3 sequence reads: CSARAVSGANVLTF. In nucleotides, the CDR3 is TGCAGTGCTAGAGCGGTCTCTGGGGCCAACGTCCTGACTTTC.

At least ten counts were recorded for this clonotype. The rearrangement uses TRBV6-1 and TRBJ2-4; no clear D. Trimming removed 0 bases from V and 6 bases from J, with 9 bases in between. CDR3 length equals 14 residues. Germline CDR1 reads MNHNS; CDR2 reads SASEGT. CDR3 coding DNA: TGTGCCAGCAGTGAAGCGGGTTGGGTAAACATTCAGTACTTC. Its protein product is CASSEAGWVNIQYF.

On this clonotype: A much more abundant neighbour one base away suggests this may be a read error. The rearrangement links TRBV6-6 to TRBJ2-6, with TRBD1 matching 7 bases. Germline CDR1 MNHNY, CDR2 SVGAGI (reference sequence). This CDR3 comprises 17 residues. CDR3 sequence: CASYGGQSFSGAKVLTF. The CDR3 DNA sequence: TGTGCCAGTTATGGGGGACAGAGTTTCTCTGGGGCCAAAGTCCTGACTTTC.